This T cell receptor beta chain comes out of a study of blood T cell repertoires in COVID-19. Whole-study context: The United States, Italy and Spain supplied acute and convalescent COVID-19 samples. PBMCs, B-cell-depleted T cells, or T cells were the source of the cDNA or gDNA that made up the material.

Enrolled during active infection, Seattle patients were then followed longitudinally. In the original processing: It was from reference gene primer amplification that nucleated cell counts were estimated. Produced via immunoSEQ multiplex PCR; TCRdb's table is partial and in-frame only. V and J calls and clone size are those listed in that table; D and trimming were worked out from the DNA. The data show 200,000 or so clones, roughly nine tenths seen once. CDR3 length: 13 amino acids. The germline V gene encodes CDR1 SGHVS and CDR2 FQNEAQ. Trimming cost V 5 bases and J 3 bases; bases outside gene matches: 2.

The chain is built from TRBV7-8 and TRBJ2-7; 9 positions match TRBD1. This TCR came from a man in his 60s with COVID-19, enrolled during active disease. Sequencing used peripheral blood. CDR3 protein: CASSRDRDYEQYF. The DNA of the CDR3 is TGTGCCAGCAGCCGGGACAGGGACTACGAGCAGTACTTC.